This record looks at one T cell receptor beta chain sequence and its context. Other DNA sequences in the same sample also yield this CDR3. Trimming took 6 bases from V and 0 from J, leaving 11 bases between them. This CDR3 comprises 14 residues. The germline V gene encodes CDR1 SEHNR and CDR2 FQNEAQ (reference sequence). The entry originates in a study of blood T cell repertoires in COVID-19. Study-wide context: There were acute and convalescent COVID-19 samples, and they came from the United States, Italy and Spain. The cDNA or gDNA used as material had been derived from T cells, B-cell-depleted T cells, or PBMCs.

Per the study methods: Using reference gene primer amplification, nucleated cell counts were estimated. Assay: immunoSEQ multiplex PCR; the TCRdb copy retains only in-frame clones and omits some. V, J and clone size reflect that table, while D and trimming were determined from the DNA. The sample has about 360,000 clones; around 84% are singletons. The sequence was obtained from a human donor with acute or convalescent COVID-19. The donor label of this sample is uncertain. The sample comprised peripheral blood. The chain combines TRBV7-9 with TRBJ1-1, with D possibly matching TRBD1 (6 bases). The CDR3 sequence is CASSLGALNTEAFF. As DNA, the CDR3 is TGTGCCAGCAGTTTGGGGGCGTTGAACACTGAAGCTTTCTTT.